The 30 T cell receptor beta chains reported below all come from one sample, sequenced in a study of preoperative IRX-2 immunotherapy in early breast cancer. Specified treatment: preoperative locoregional IRX-2 cytokine immunotherapy. Generated by immunoSEQ multiplex PCR, the TCRdb table keeps only in-frame clones and is missing some. The table shows roughly 93,000 clones, with more than 80% occurring only once. Sequenced material: tumor tissue, taken after IRX-2 immunotherapy. The receptors were sampled from a human donor with breast cancer.

This clone was found once. The chain uses TRBV18 and TRBJ2-2, with 8 positions matching TRBD1. The CDR3 is 14 residues long. Germline lookup yields CDR1 KGHSH and CDR2 LQKENI. With V trimmed by 4 bases and J by 4 bases, 2 bases remained unmatched. The DNA of the CDR3 is TGTGCCAGCTCACTGGACAGGGTCACCGGGGAGCTGTTTTTT. It specifies CASSLDRVTGELFF.

V and J are TRBV19 and TRBJ1-1; TRBD1 agrees at 9 bases. V lost 10 bases to trimming and J lost 1 base; unmatched junction nucleotides: 4. Germline V gene sequence: CDR1 LNHDA, CDR2 SQIVND (reference sequence). The CDR3 sequence is 13 residues long. CDR3 sequence reads: CATRDRENTEAFF. The CDR3 DNA follows: TGTGCCACCCGGGACAGGGAGAACACTGAAGCTTTCTTT.

The rearrangement joins TRBV28 to TRBJ2-7; the match to TRBD2 covers 13 bases. The J segment lost 3 bases and the V segment lost 3 bases, leaving 2 bases of the junction unmatched. CDR3 length: 15 amino acids. Germline loops: CDR1 MDHEN, CDR2 SYDVKM. The CDR3 sequence is CASSLGTSGIYEQYF. In DNA form, the CDR3 reads TGTGCCAGCAGTTTGGGGACTAGCGGGATCTACGAGCAGTACTTC.

About this clone itself: The germline gene is not matched at one end of the junction; a read error may be the cause. The rearrangement uses TRBV7-4 and TRBJ2-1, with D tentatively TRBD2 (7 bases). The CDR3 is made up of 13 amino acids. Germline V gene lookup returns CDR1 SGHVT and CDR2 SQSDAQ. CDR3 in amino acids: CASSLSLPGGPIF. CDR3 DNA sequence: TGTGCCAGCAGCTTATCCCTCCCGGGGGGCCCGATCTTC.

The rearrangement links TRBV5-1 to TRBJ2-5, with D perhaps TRBD2 (6 bases). The CDR3 consists of 14 residues. Germline CDR1 SGHRS, CDR2 YFSETQ. V was cut by 2 bases and J by 7 bases, with 15 bases left in between. This chain's CDR3 is CASSFPSSEGTQYF. In nucleotides, the CDR3 is TGCGCCAGCAGCTTTCCTAGCTCGGAGGGGACCCAGTACTTC.

The gene calls are TRBV28 and TRBJ1-2, with TRBD1 matching over 8 bases. The CDR3 totals 14 residues. The V segment lost 10 bases and the J segment 1 base; nucleotides outside the gene matches: 8. CDR1 and CDR2 from the germline V gene are MDHEN and SYDVKM. CDR3 residues: CANSNRGINYGYTF. CDR3 bases: TGTGCCAACTCGAACAGGGGGATTAACTATGGCTACACCTTC.

V usage is TRBV18 and J usage is TRBJ1-2, with 7 positions matching TRBD1. CDR1 and CDR2 from the germline V gene are KGHSH and LQKENI. The CDR3 consists of 15 residues. V shed 3 bases and J 3 bases; nucleotides not matched to a gene: 7. CDR3 DNA: TGTGCCAGCTCACCGATAGGGACAGCGGACTATGGCTACACCTTC. It translates to CASSPIGTADYGYTF. Full variable domain (rest looked up from reference TRBV18 and TRBJ1-2): NAGVMQNPRHLVRRRGQEARLRCSPMKGHSHVYWYRQLPEEGLKFMVYLQKENIIDESGMPKERFSAEFPKEGPSILRIQQVVRGDSAAYFCASSPIGTADYGYTFGSGTRLTVV.

The chain employs TRBV19 and TRBJ2-2; possibly TRBD1 for D (5 bases). Germline-derived CDR1 and CDR2 are LNHDA and SQIVND (reference sequence). The CDR3 length is 14 residues. The germline V and J ends were trimmed by 8 bases and 4 bases, with 14 bases remaining between them. CDR3 protein: CASCFRQSTGELFF. DNA for the CDR3: TGTGCCAGTTGTTTTAGACAGAGCACCGGGGAGCTGTTTTTT.

The chain employs TRBV5-1 and TRBJ2-5; 9 nucleotides align to TRBD1. V lost 4 bases to trimming and J lost 2 bases; unmatched junction nucleotides: 6. This CDR3 region has 15 residues. Germline loops: CDR1 SGHRS, CDR2 YFSETQ. The DNA of the CDR3 is TGCGCCAGCAGCGCGGGACAGGGATCTCAAGAGACCCAGTACTTC. Protein: CASSAGQGSQETQYF.

V gene TRBV28 combines with J gene TRBJ2-5; D possibly corresponds to TRBD1 (5 bases). CDR3 length: 14 residues. V gave up 5 bases and J gave up 5 bases, with 15 bases separating them. The germline gives CDR1 MDHEN, CDR2 SYDVKM. The CDR3 coding sequence is TGTGCCAGCAGTCTTCCCTCCAGGGTCGAGACCCAGTACTTC. This sequence encodes CASSLPSRVETQYF. The full variable domain, with the rest looked up from reference TRBV28 and TRBJ2-5, is DVKVTQSSRYLVKRTGEKVFLECVQDMDHENMFWYRQDPGLGLRLIYFSYDVKMKEKGDIPEGYSVSREKKERFSLILESASTNQTSMYLCASSLPSRVETQYFGPGTRLLVL.

The V and J genes are TRBV10-2 and TRBJ2-7; D possibly corresponds to TRBD2 (6 bases). Germline loops: CDR1 WSHSY, CDR2 SAAADI. The CDR3 has 15 amino acids. Trimming cost V 2 bases and J 1 base, with 12 bases left between them. DNA of the CDR3: TGCGCCAGCAGTGAGAACGGGGACTTATCCTACGAGCAGTACTTC. This codes for CASSENGDLSYEQYF.

The chain has TRBV29-1 and TRBJ2-3; D gene uncertain. Looked up from germline, CDR1 is SQVTM and CDR2 is ANQGSEA. V shed 2 bases and J shed 2 bases, with 8 bases lying between them. This CDR3 is 13 amino acids long. In DNA, the CDR3 is TGCAGCGTTGAAATCGGGTCCACAGATACGCAGTATTTT. Amino acid sequence: CSVEIGSTDTQYF.

V usage is TRBV28 and J usage is TRBJ1-5; unclear D gene. Germline lookup yields CDR1 MDHEN and CDR2 SYDVKM. The CDR3 is 16 amino acids. The ends were cut back, 1 base at V and 1 base at J, with 11 bases in the middle. CDR3 DNA sequence: TGTGCCAGCAGTTTATACGGGGTTACAAGCAATCAGCCCCAGCATTTT. It codes for CASSLYGVTSNQPQHF.

V gene TRBV5-1 combines with J gene TRBJ2-2; TRBD2 matches at 12 bases. The CDR3 covers 17 residues. Losses at the gene ends were 4 bases for V and 4 bases for J; bases not matched to a gene: 8. The germline V gene has CDR1 SGHRS and CDR2 YFSETQ. Written as DNA, the CDR3 is TGCGCCAGCAGCAACCTAGCGGGGGGGCCTGGCACCGGGGAGCTGTTTTTT. It encodes CASSNLAGGPGTGELFF.

This chain uses TRBV19 with TRBJ1-1, with TRBD1 as a possible D gene (6 bases). Germline loops: CDR1 LNHDA, CDR2 SQIVND (reference sequence). The CDR3 is 17 residues long. The V end lost 4 bases, the J end lost 1 base, and 19 bases lay between the germline ends. The CDR3 spells CASSRFTGTRQNTEAFF. The CDR3 region has the DNA TGTGCCAGTAGTAGATTCACCGGGACAAGACAGAACACTGAAGCTTTCTTT.

The chain employs TRBV19 and TRBJ1-1; unclear D gene. Trimming left V 3 bases short and J 6 bases short, with 11 bases between. Per germline, CDR1 LNHDA and CDR2 SQIVND (reference sequence). This CDR3 comprises 13 residues. In nucleotides, the CDR3 is TGTGCCAGTAGTATGCCGATGGTCCCTGAAGCTTTCTTT. Amino acids: CASSMPMVPEAFF. Full variable domain (missing parts from reference TRBV19 and TRBJ1-1): DGGITQSPKYLFRKEGQNVTLSCEQNLNHDAMYWYRQDPGQGLRLIYYSQIVNDFQKGDIAEGYSVSREKKESFPLTVTSAQKNPTAFYLCASSMPMVPEAFFGQGTRLTVV.

V is TRBV28 and J is TRBJ1-1; possibly TRBD1 for D (6 bases). Deletions cut 6 bases from V and 2 bases from J, with 10 bases between. The CDR3 has 13 amino acids. Looked up from germline, CDR1 is MDHEN and CDR2 is SYDVKM. Here the CDR3 DNA reads TGTGCCAGCAGATCACAGGGTAACACTGAAGCTTTCTTT. Residues: CASRSQGNTEAFF.

V usage is TRBV29-1 and J usage is TRBJ1-4; D unclear. Germline V CDR1 and CDR2: SQVTM, ANQGSEA. Trimming removed 4 bases from V and 5 bases from J, with 8 bases in between. The CDR3 is 12 residues long. CDR3 region: CSVGGQNEKLFF. CDR3 sequence (DNA): TGCAGCGTTGGTGGGCAAAATGAAAAACTGTTTTTT. The full variable domain, with the rest looked up from reference TRBV29-1 and TRBJ1-4, is SAVISQKPSRDICQRGTSLTIQCQVDSQVTMMFWYRQQPGQSLTLIATANQGSEATYESGFVIDKFPISRPNLTFSTLTVSNMSPEDSSIYLCSVGGQNEKLFFGSGTQLSVL.

The chain employs TRBV11-3 and TRBJ2-7, with a tentative D call TRBD2 (6 bases). The CDR3 loop spans 14 amino acids. V was clipped by 5 bases and J by 6 bases, with 17 bases between them. Germline V lookup: CDR1 SGHNT, CDR2 YENEEA. For the CDR3, the DNA is TGTGCCAGCAGCCCGGACGGGAGACGACGCGAGCAGTACTTC. This translates into CASSPDGRRREQYF.

The J gene is TRBJ2-7, the V gene TRBV6-8; 10 bases align to TRBD1. The CDR3 spans 15 residues. The germline V gene has CDR1 MNHGY and CDR2 SAAAGT. The V gene end was trimmed by 5 bases and the J gene end by 3 bases; junction bases not matched to a gene: 7. The CDR3, as DNA: TGTGCCAGCAGTGCCCGGGACAGGGGTAACTACGAGCAGTACTTC. Translation gives CASSARDRGNYEQYF.

The genes are TRBV28 and TRBJ1-1, with TRBD1 as a possible D gene (6 bases). V lost 5 bases to trimming and J lost 10 bases, with 17 bases between them. Looked up from germline, CDR1 is MDHEN and CDR2 is SYDVKM. The CDR3 runs to 13 residues. The CDR3 region has the DNA TGTGCCAGCAGTAATGGGGGGGGCGCGGGAGCTTTCTTT. The encoded protein is CASSNGGGAGAFF.

This clone was observed a single time. The CDR3 here is CASSLEQVNEKLFF. The CDR3 coding sequence is TGTGCCAGCAGCTTAGAACAGGTTAATGAAAAACTGTTTTTT. The genes are TRBV7-6 and TRBJ1-4; D is perhaps TRBD1 (5 bases). Germline lookup yields CDR1 SGHVS and CDR2 FNYEAQ. The CDR3 extends over 14 amino acids. Trimming shortened V by 1 base and J by 4 bases, and 7 bases separated the two germline ends. Based on the CDR3 plus reference TRBV7-6 and TRBJ1-4, the full variable domain is GAGVSQSPRYKVTKRGQDVALRCDPISGHVSLYWYRQALGQGPEFLTYFNYEAQQDKSGLPNDRFSAERPEGSISTLTIQRTEQRDSAMYRCASSLEQVNEKLFFGSGTQLSVL.

The chain is built from TRBV6-8 and TRBJ1-2, with 8 positions matching TRBD1. CDR1 and CDR2 from the germline V gene are MNHGY and SAAAGT. V lost 7 bases, J lost 0 bases, and 10 bases stayed unmatched. This CDR3 has 16 amino acids. CDR3 region: CASNRALDRANYGYTF. As DNA, the CDR3 is TGTGCCAGCAACCGAGCCCTGGACAGGGCTAACTATGGCTACACCTTC.

Note on this clone: The junction departs from the called germline gene at one end, perhaps through a read error. The genes are TRBV6-4 and TRBJ1-5; D not certain. Per the germline V gene, CDR1 is MRHNA and CDR2 is SNTAGT. The CDR3 consists of 16 residues. The CDR3 reads CASSYSIEYSNQPQHF. As DNA, the CDR3 is TGTGCCAGCAGTTACTCGATAGAATATAGCAATCAGCCCCAGCATTTT.

In DNA form, the CDR3 reads TGTGCCAGTAGAGGGGGGCAGAATAGCAATCAGCCCCAGCATTTT. It codes for CASRGGQNSNQPQHF. The rearrangement links TRBV19 to TRBJ1-5; D is possibly TRBD1 (6 bases). V shed 6 bases and J shed 0 bases, with 12 bases lying between them. This CDR3 comprises 15 residues. CDR1 is LNHDA, CDR2 SQIVND, per germline (reference sequence).

V gene TRBV15 combines with J gene TRBJ1-1, with no clear D. This CDR3 spans 15 amino acids. V gave up 3 bases and J gave up 6 bases, with 17 bases separating them. Germline CDR1 is LNHNV and CDR2 is YYDKDF (reference sequence). The CDR3, as DNA: TGTGCCACCAGCAGGGACCTCTTCTCCGGCGCTGAAGCTTTCTTT. Encoded protein: CATSRDLFSGAEAFF.

The chain combines TRBV7-1 with TRBJ1-1; tentatively, D is TRBD1 (6 bases). Being an ORF, TRBV7-1 has a function that is uncertain. Trimming pared 7 bases from V and 5 bases from J, leaving 14 bases between. The CDR3 runs 13 residues. CDR3 amino acids: CASTGVLGTEAFF. The DNA of the CDR3 is TGTGCCAGCACAGGGGTTCTAGGGACTGAAGCTTTCTTT.

V usage is TRBV25-1 and J usage is TRBJ1-2; D not resolved. Trimming pared 6 bases from V and 6 bases from J, leaving 14 bases between. This CDR3 is built from 13 residues. The germline V gene encodes CDR1 MGHDK and CDR2 SYGVNS. The DNA for the CDR3 is TGTGCCAGCAGAGCAGACACGTTCGATGGCTACACCTTC. Amino acid sequence: CASRADTFDGYTF.

The chain recombines TRBV28 with TRBJ1-2, with 8 bases matching TRBD1. The CDR3 length is 13 residues. The V gene's germline CDR1 is MDHEN and CDR2 SYDVKM. With 7 bases clipped from V and 8 bases from J, the junction kept 9 bases outside the gene matches. In nucleotides, the CDR3 is TGTGCCAGCATCCGAAACGGACAGGGCGGCTACACCTTC. Amino acids: CASIRNGQGGYTF.

J is TRBJ2-2 and V is TRBV19; D may be TRBD1 (7 bases). Trimming cost V 4 bases and J 5 bases, with 14 bases left between them. In germline, CDR1 is LNHDA, CDR2 SQIVND (reference sequence). The CDR3 totals 15 residues. DNA of the CDR3: TGTGCCAGTAGTAGGACAGGTGGAGGGACCGGGGAGCTGTTTTTT. Translating gives CASSRTGGGTGELFF.